One sample yielded the 27 T cell receptor beta chains listed below, sequenced in a study of blood T cell repertoires in COVID-19. Using immunoSEQ multiplex PCR, the repertoire was profiled, and TCRdb retains in-frame clones only, with some absent. The profile shows about 280,000 clones, about nine tenths of them singletons. Sequenced input: peripheral blood. Source of these receptors: a woman aged 25-40 years with COVID-19, enrolled during active disease.

This clone has a single count. The chain employs TRBV6-5 and TRBJ1-1; possible D gene TRBD1, 5 bases. Trimming left V 6 bases short and J 1 base short, with 12 bases between. Germline-derived CDR1 and CDR2 are MNHEY and SVGAGI. This CDR3 spans 14 amino acids. CDR3 sequence (DNA): TGTGCCAGCAGCGGAATGGACAAGAACACTGAAGCTTTCTTT. Amino acids: CASSGMDKNTEAFF.

The CDR3 protein is CAWNRVREKLFF. The CDR3 DNA sequence: TGTGCCTGGAACAGGGTACGGGAAAAACTGTTTTTT. The rearrangement uses TRBV30 and TRBJ1-4, with D perhaps TRBD1 (6 bases). In germline, CDR1 is GTSNPN, CDR2 SVGIG (reference sequence). Between the trimmed V and J ends, which lost 4 bases and 8 bases, there was a span of 11 bases. The CDR3 runs to 12 residues.

This clone was seen a single time. The V call is TRBV11-2, the J call TRBJ1-2, with 7 bases fitting TRBD1. The germline V gene has CDR1 SGHAT and CDR2 FQNNGV. CDR3 length: 14 amino acids. Germline trimming cut 4 bases from V and 8 bases from J; bases unmatched to any gene: 10. As DNA, the CDR3 is TGTGCCAGCAGCTCTTCCGACAGGGTGGGAGGCTACACCTTC. It is translated as CASSSSDRVGGYTF.

This sequence joins TRBV6-6 and TRBJ2-5; 12 positions agree with TRBD2. After removal of 7 bases from V and 5 bases from J, the junction contained 8 bases not matched to a gene. The germline gives CDR1 MNHNY, CDR2 SVGAGI (reference sequence). The CDR3 contains 15 residues. The CDR3 here is CASTLAGGPRETQYF. For the CDR3, the DNA is TGTGCCAGCACTCTAGCGGGAGGGCCGAGGGAGACCCAGTACTTC.

The chain combines TRBV6-4 with TRBJ2-3; D is uncertain. Germline lookup yields CDR1 MRHNA and CDR2 SNTAGT. V was trimmed by 6 bases and J by 3 bases, leaving 13 bases between them. This CDR3 region has 14 residues. CDR3 loop: CASSPQFETDTQYF. The DNA for the CDR3 is TGTGCCAGCAGCCCCCAATTCGAGACAGATACGCAGTATTTT.

The chain links TRBV28 to TRBJ1-3; possible D gene TRBD1, 6 bases. This CDR3 is 15 amino acids long. The germline CDR1 and CDR2 sequences are MDHEN and SYDVKM. The V and J ends lost 5 bases and 4 bases respectively, with 15 bases between them. The CDR3 reads CASSPPAGEGNTIYF. The DNA of the CDR3 is TGTGCCAGCAGTCCCCCGGCAGGGGAGGGAAACACCATATATTTT.

The chain combines TRBV2 with TRBJ2-7, with 8 bases fitting TRBD1. Germline V gives CDR1 SNHLY, CDR2 FYNNEI. The junction had 7 bases not matched to a gene; V was cut back by 4 bases and J by 5 bases. The CDR3 consists of 14 residues. CDR3 bases: TGTGCCAGCAGTGGAAGACAGGGGTTCAACGAGCAGTACTTC. This gives the protein CASSGRQGFNEQYF.

This clone was recorded once. The chain joins TRBV2 to TRBJ2-1; 9 bases are a match to TRBD1. Trimming at V came to 8 bases and at J to 3 bases, leaving 8 bases not matched to a gene. Germline V gene data show CDR1 as SNHLY and CDR2 as FYNNEI. The CDR3 loop spans 15 amino acids. CDR3 bases: TGTGCCAGCTCCCACCGGGACAGGGTCTACAATGAGCAGTTCTTC. It yields the protein CASSHRDRVYNEQFF. The variable domain in full, completed from reference TRBV2 and TRBJ2-1, reads EPEVTQTPSHQVTQMGQEVILRCVPISNHLYFYWYRQILGQKVEFLVSFYNNEISEKSEIFDDQFSVERPDGSNFTLKIRSTKLEDSAMYFCASSHRDRVYNEQFFGPGTRLTVL.

As DNA, the CDR3 is TGTGCCTGGAGTCTCGGGACAGGGGGCGATTATGGCTACACCTTC. Its protein product is CAWSLGTGGDYGYTF. The chain employs TRBV30 and TRBJ1-2; 12 nucleotides align to TRBD1. V trimming: 2 bases; J trimming: 5 bases; junction bases outside the gene matches: 6. In germline, CDR1 is GTSNPN, CDR2 SVGIG (reference sequence). The CDR3 totals 15 residues.

The chain links TRBV6-1 to TRBJ2-1; TRBD2 agrees at 12 bases. Per germline, CDR1 MNHNS and CDR2 SASEGT. The junction had 8 bases not matched to a gene; V was cut back by 2 bases and J by 0 bases. There are 19 residues in the CDR3. CDR3 amino acids: CASSETSGRFGSSYNEQFF. CDR3 sequence (DNA): TGTGCCAGCAGTGAAACTAGCGGGAGGTTTGGGAGCTCCTACAATGAGCAGTTCTTC.

V usage is TRBV7-2 and J usage is TRBJ1-2; 7 bases match TRBD1. The CDR3 spans 13 residues. CDR1 is SGHTA, CDR2 FQGNSA, per germline. V was clipped by 11 bases and J by 4 bases; unmatched bases: 10. CDR3 protein: CAVLPRDSYGYTF. The CDR3 DNA is TGTGCCGTACTCCCCAGGGACAGCTATGGCTACACCTTC. Full variable domain (remainder filled in from reference TRBV7-2 and TRBJ1-2): GAGVSQSPSNKVTEKGKDVELRCDPISGHTALYWYRQSLGQGLEFLIYFQGNSAPDKSGLPSDRFSAERTGGSVSTLTIQRTQQEDSAVYLCAVLPRDSYGYTFGSGTRLTVV.

The J gene is TRBJ2-7, the V gene TRBV19; D might be TRBD2 (5 bases). The CDR3 is made up of 14 amino acids. V lost 6 bases to trimming and J lost 5 bases, with 17 bases between them. The germline V gene has CDR1 LNHDA and CDR2 SQIVND (reference sequence). The CDR3 loop reads CASSPGVARDEQYF. DNA of the CDR3: TGTGCCAGTAGCCCCGGGGTAGCGAGGGACGAGCAGTACTTC.

This clone has a single count. This rearrangement joins TRBV5-1 to TRBJ1-2; D remains ambiguous. The CDR3 runs to 14 residues. Per germline, CDR1 SGHRS and CDR2 YFSETQ. V dropped 6 bases and J dropped 6 bases, with 18 bases sitting between them. The CDR3 bases are TGCGCCAGCACCTGGGCAGGCGGGGATGATGGCTACACCTTC. It codes for CASTWAGGDDGYTF.

The DNA for the CDR3 is TGCAGCGTTTCTAGCGGGACTAGGGGGAATACGCAGTATTTT. Encoded protein: CSVSSGTRGNTQYF. This chain uses TRBV29-1 with TRBJ2-3, with 9 nucleotides matching TRBD2. Trimming at V came to 5 bases and at J to 7 bases, leaving 10 bases not matched to a gene. Germline V gives CDR1 SQVTM, CDR2 ANQGSEA. CDR3 length: 14 amino acids.

V usage is TRBV19 and J usage is TRBJ1-1, with TRBD1 as a possible D gene (5 bases). The V gene lost 3 bases and the J gene lost 1 base, with 12 bases spanning the gap. There are 15 residues in the CDR3. Germline V gives CDR1 LNHDA, CDR2 SQIVND (reference sequence). This CDR3 reads CASSIFGRENTEAFF. The CDR3 DNA follows: TGTGCCAGTAGTATTTTCGGCAGGGAGAACACTGAAGCTTTCTTT. Drawing the rest from reference TRBV19 and TRBJ1-1, the complete variable domain is DGGITQSPKYLFRKEGQNVTLSCEQNLNHDAMYWYRQDPGQGLRLIYYSQIVNDFQKGDIAEGYSVSREKKESFPLTVTSAQKNPTAFYLCASSIFGRENTEAFFGQGTRLTVV.

The chain recombines TRBV7-3 with TRBJ2-7; TRBD2 aligns across 11 bases. After removal of 5 bases from V and 4 bases from J, the junction contained 7 bases not matched to a gene. This CDR3 is built from 15 residues. Germline CDR1 reads SGHTA; CDR2 reads FQGTGA. This CDR3 reads CASSPIAGGRYEQYF. The CDR3 DNA sequence: TGTGCCAGCAGCCCGATAGCGGGAGGGCGGTACGAGCAGTACTTC.

This chain connects TRBV5-1 to TRBJ2-7; D unresolved. Germline V gene sequence: CDR1 SGHRS, CDR2 YFSETQ. V lost 7 bases to trimming and J lost 0 bases, with 5 bases between them. This CDR3 has 11 amino acids. The CDR3 reads CASSSSYEQYF. CDR3 DNA: TGCGCCAGCTCCAGCTCCTACGAGCAGTACTTC.

The chain recombines TRBV6-5 with TRBJ1-2; 9 nucleotides align to TRBD1. The CDR3 loop spans 15 amino acids. V dropped 5 bases and J dropped 2; count of bases not matched to a gene: 6. Germline CDR1 and CDR2: MNHEY and SVGAGI. In DNA form, the CDR3 reads TGTGCCAGCAGTCGCCCCGGGACAGGGAACTATGGCTACACCTTC. This codes for CASSRPGTGNYGYTF.

This clone was recorded once. This chain links TRBV25-1 with TRBJ1-1; TRBD1 is a possible D gene (6 bases). Trimming removed 4 bases at V and 3 bases at J, with 12 bases between. CDR3 length: 14 residues. The germline V gene has CDR1 MGHDK and CDR2 SYGVNS. The CDR3, as DNA: TGTGCCAGCAGTGGAAGGGACACCTACACTGAAGCTTTCTTT. Amino acid sequence: CASSGRDTYTEAFF.

CDR3 sequence reads: CASSGHRGHEQFF. As DNA, the CDR3 is TGTGCCAGCAGCGGCCACAGGGGGCATGAGCAGTTCTTC. The chain has TRBV9 and TRBJ2-1; the match to TRBD1 covers 9 bases. Germline CDR1 reads SGDLS; CDR2 reads YYNGEE. The CDR3 is made up of 13 amino acids. J lost 8 bases, V lost 3 bases, and 3 bases had no gene match. The full variable domain, with the rest looked up from reference TRBV9 and TRBJ2-1, is DSGVTQTPKHLITATGQRVTLRCSPRSGDLSVYWYQQSLDQGLQFLIQYYNGEERAKGNILERFSAQQFPDLHSELNLSSLELGDSALYFCASSGHRGHEQFFGPGTRLTVL.

This chain links TRBV30 with TRBJ2-7; D gene uncertain. Per germline, CDR1 GTSNPN and CDR2 SVGIG (reference sequence). V was trimmed by 2 bases and J by 6 bases, leaving 14 bases between them. The CDR3 consists of 13 residues. The CDR3, as DNA: TGTGCCTGGAGTCCTCGTCAGGATTCCGAGCAGTACTTC. It yields the protein CAWSPRQDSEQYF. Full variable domain (missing parts from reference TRBV30 and TRBJ2-7): SQTIHQWPATLVQPVGSPLSLECTVEGTSNPNLYWYRQAAGRGLQLLFYSVGIGQISSEVPQNLSASRPQDRQFILSSKKLLLSDSGFYLCAWSPRQDSEQYFGPGTRLTVT.

The V gene is TRBV9, the J gene TRBJ2-1; D may be TRBD2 (6 bases). This CDR3 contains 15 residues. CDR1 and CDR2 from the germline V gene are SGDLS and YYNGEE. Trimming removed 1 base at V and 8 bases at J, with 16 bases between. The CDR3 is CASSVNGGIMDEQFF. The CDR3 DNA is TGTGCCAGCAGCGTAAACGGCGGGATTATGGATGAGCAGTTCTTC.

The V gene is TRBV5-1, the J gene TRBJ2-1, with TRBD2 identical over 13 bases. The CDR3 is 17 residues long. After removal of 3 bases from V and 5 bases from J, the junction contained 8 bases not matched to a gene. CDR1 is SGHRS and CDR2 is YFSETQ in the germline V gene. The CDR3 sequence: CASSSGLAGAPNNEQFF. CDR3 in DNA: TGCGCCAGCAGCTCCGGACTAGCGGGAGCCCCTAACAATGAGCAGTTCTTC.

CDR3 coding DNA: TGCAGCGTTGACGGGGGTAGCTCCTACAATGAGCAGTTCTTC. Translation gives CSVDGGSSYNEQFF. This chain connects TRBV29-1 to TRBJ2-1; D possibly corresponds to TRBD2 (6 bases). Deletions cut 3 bases from V and 0 bases from J, with 9 bases between. This CDR3 is 14 amino acids long. Looked up from germline, CDR1 is SQVTM and CDR2 is ANQGSEA.

The chain recombines TRBV5-1 with TRBJ1-1; 8 bases agree with TRBD1. This CDR3 contains 15 residues. With V trimmed by 4 bases and J by 4 bases, 9 bases remained unmatched. Germline V gives CDR1 SGHRS, CDR2 YFSETQ. In DNA form, the CDR3 reads TGCGCCAGCAGCCTTGGACAGGGAGGGGGCACTGAAGCTTTCTTT. It translates to CASSLGQGGGTEAFF.

This chain connects TRBV28 to TRBJ1-2, with a possible D match to TRBD1 (6 bases). The CDR3 is made up of 15 amino acids. Per germline, CDR1 MDHEN and CDR2 SYDVKM. Trimming took off 7 bases at V and 2 bases at J, with 17 bases between the two ends. The DNA of the CDR3 is TGTGCCAGCACAGGAGGGGGGGGACAAAACTATGGCTACACCTTC. Translating it yields CASTGGGGQNYGYTF.

The chain carries TRBV6-2 or TRBV6-3 and TRBJ2-7; D is possibly TRBD1 (5 bases). This CDR3 contains 11 residues. Deletions cut 5 bases from V and 9 bases from J, with 11 bases between. The germline V gene encodes CDR1 MNHEY and CDR2 SVGEGT. This CDR3 is CASSGATGQYF. CDR3 in DNA: TGTGCCAGCAGTGGGGCCACGGGGCAGTACTTC.